The entry below gives a single TCR beta chain sequence along with its context. Its specificity is not known. This sample was taken from a study of OX40 agonist ivuxolimab in advanced cancers. Across the whole study: Under the entry rules, prior anti-PD-1, anti-PD-L1 or anti-CTLA-4 therapy was allowed, and approximately 40% had some.

General study findings and limits: Certain nonresponders likewise exhibited a low normalized T-cell clonal expansion. The CD4+ and CD8+ T cells in the blood had expanded clonally by week 6 at 0.1 to 3.0 mg/kg.

The assay was immunoSEQ multiplex PCR, and TCRdb's table has in-frame clones only and misses some. The table includes about 150,000 clones, around 94% detected once. The starting material was CD4+ or CD8+ T cells sorted from blood, obtained in a trial of the OX40 agonist ivuxolimab. This TCR derives from an adult with an advanced solid tumor such as melanoma, head and neck, liver or kidney cancer.

The CDR3 DNA reads TGTGCCTGGAGTGTAACGGCCTACGAGCAGTACTTC. Its translation: CAWSVTAYEQYF. The chain recombines TRBV30 with TRBJ2-7; D is undetermined. Germline V gene sequence: CDR1 GTSNPN, CDR2 SVGIG (reference sequence). The CDR3 runs 12 residues. Trimming stripped 0 bases from V and 2 bases from J, with 5 bases between.